The source of this T cell receptor beta chain is a study of blood T cell repertoires in COVID-19. The protocol was immunoSEQ multiplex PCR, while the TCRdb copy is restricted to in-frame clones and leaves out a portion. The repertoire consists of 150,000 to 200,000 clones, with about four fifths occurring once and the leading ten covering nearly 6%. The sequence derives from a middle-aged woman with COVID-19, enrolled during active disease. The sample consisted of peripheral blood.

Here the CDR3 reads CASTRQGVTNTEAFF. The CDR3 coding sequence is TGTGCCAGCACCAGACAGGGGGTCACGAACACTGAAGCTTTCTTT. The V gene is TRBV2, the J gene TRBJ1-1; 9 bases fit TRBD1. CDR1 is SNHLY, CDR2 FYNNEI, per germline. The CDR3 contains 15 residues. Losses at the gene ends were 7 bases for V and 1 base for J; bases not matched to a gene: 7.